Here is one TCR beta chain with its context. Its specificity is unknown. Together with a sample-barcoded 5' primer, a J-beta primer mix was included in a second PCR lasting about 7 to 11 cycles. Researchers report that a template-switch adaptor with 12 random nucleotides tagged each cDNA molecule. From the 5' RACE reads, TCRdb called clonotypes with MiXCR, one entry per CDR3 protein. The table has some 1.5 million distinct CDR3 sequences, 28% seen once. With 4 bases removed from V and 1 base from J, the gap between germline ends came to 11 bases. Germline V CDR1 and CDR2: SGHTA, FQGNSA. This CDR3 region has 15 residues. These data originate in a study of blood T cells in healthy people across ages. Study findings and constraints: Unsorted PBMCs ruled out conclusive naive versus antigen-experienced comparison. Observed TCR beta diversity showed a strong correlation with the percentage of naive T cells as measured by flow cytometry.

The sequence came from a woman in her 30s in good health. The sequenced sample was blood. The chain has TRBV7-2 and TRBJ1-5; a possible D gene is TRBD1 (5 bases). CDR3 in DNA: TGTGCCAGCAGCTCGGGACCCTTCAGCAATCAGCCCCAGCATTTT. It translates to CASSSGPFSNQPQHF.